This T cell receptor (beta chain) was sequenced in a study of blood T cell repertoires in COVID-19. In the study overall: The United States, Italy and Spain were the sources of the acute and convalescent COVID-19 samples. T cells, B-cell-depleted T cells, or PBMCs provided the cDNA or gDNA that served as material.

The CDR3 is 17 residues long. In germline, CDR1 is GTSNPN, CDR2 SVGIG (reference sequence). Trimming cost V 0 bases and J 9 bases; bases outside gene matches: 15. As handled by the study authors: Reference gene primer amplification in the assay estimated nucleated cell counts. The repertoire was sequenced with immunoSEQ multiplex PCR; TCRdb's copy has only in-frame clones and lacks some. For V, J and clone size, that table is used; D and trimming come from the DNA. The sample contains about 260,000 clones, around 78% of which appear only once. Source material: peripheral blood. The chain couples TRBV30 to TRBJ2-1; 9 bases match TRBD1. This TCR was sampled from a man in his fifties or sixties who had recovered from COVID-19. The CDR3 spells CAWSVLCAQGALCEQFF. The CDR3 nucleotides are TGTGCCTGGAGTGTACTCTGTGCACAGGGGGCATTGTGTGAGCAGTTCTTC.